This T cell receptor beta chain was observed in a study of PD-L1 blockade in urothelial cancer. Study-wide context: Prior chemotherapy in patients spanned 0 to 3 regimens.

CDR3 size: 16 residues. The V gene end was trimmed by 6 bases and the J gene end by 8 bases; junction bases not matched to a gene: 15. The V gene's germline CDR1 is MNHNY and CDR2 SVGAGI (reference sequence). Specified time point: pretreatment peripheral blood. Each patient's cancer was a locally advanced or metastatic urothelial carcinoma. The table came from immunoSEQ multiplex PCR; TCRdb's copy has only in-frame clones and leaves some out. There are over 45,000 clones in the sample; 85% to 90% occur only once, and approximately 23% lies in the top ten. The chain is built from TRBV6-6 and TRBJ1-2; 10 positions agree with TRBD1. The receptor's source is a man in his sixties with urothelial cancer. Sequenced material: PBMCs, taken around atezolizumab (anti-PD-L1) treatment. CDR3 protein: CASRQGRGTGAPGYTF. CDR3 coding DNA: TGTGCCAGCAGACAAGGGCGGGGGACAGGGGCTCCCGGCTACACCTTC.